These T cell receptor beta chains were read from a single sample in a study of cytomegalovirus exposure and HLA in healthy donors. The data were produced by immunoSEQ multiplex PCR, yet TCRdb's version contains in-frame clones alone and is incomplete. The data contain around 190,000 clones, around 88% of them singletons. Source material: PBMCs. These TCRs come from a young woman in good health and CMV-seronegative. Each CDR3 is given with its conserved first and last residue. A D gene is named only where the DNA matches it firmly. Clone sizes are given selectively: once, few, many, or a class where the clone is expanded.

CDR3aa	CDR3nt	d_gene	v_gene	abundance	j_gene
CASSYRTGEGSRF	TGTGCCAGCAGTTACAGGACGGGTGAGGGCTCCCGCTTT	-	TRBV6-6	-	TRBJ1-6
CASSVSPDSRGGTDTQYF	TGTGCCAGCAGCGTAAGCCCTGATTCGCGGGGGGGGACAGATACGCAGTATTTT	TRBD2	TRBV9	-	TRBJ2-3
CASSPGRSYEQYF	TGTGCCAGCAGCCCTGGTCGGTCCTACGAGCAGTACTTC	-	TRBV5-6	-	TRBJ2-7
CASSSGGDEYF	TGTGCCAGCTCATCCGGAGGGGACGAGTACTTC	-	TRBV18	-	TRBJ2-7
CAISENSSGNTIYF	TGTGCCATCAGCGAAAACAGCTCTGGAAACACCATATATTTT	-	TRBV10-3	-	TRBJ1-3
CASSFGLAGGVSYEQYF	TGTGCCAGCAGTTTCGGACTAGCGGGAGGAGTATCCTACGAGCAGTACTTC	TRBD2	TRBV28	-	TRBJ2-7
CASSYRDRGNTEAFF	TGCGCCAGCAGTTACCGGGACAGGGGAAACACTGAAGCTTTCTTT	TRBD1	TRBV23-1	-	TRBJ1-1
CASRLTGTYEQYF	TGTGCCAGTAGGCTGACAGGGACCTACGAGCAGTACTTC	TRBD1	TRBV19	-	TRBJ2-7
CASSQGAWETQYF	TGTGCCAGCAGCCAGGGGGCCTGGGAGACCCAGTACTTC	TRBD1	TRBV7-3	-	TRBJ2-5
CASRGGRTDTQYF	TGTGCCAGCCGAGGGGGCCGTACAGATACGCAGTATTTT	TRBD1	TRBV6-5	-	TRBJ2-3
CASSISGPVGQGKYF	TGTGCCAGTAGTATATCTGGCCCGGTCGGACAGGGGAAGTACTTC	TRBD1	TRBV19	-	TRBJ2-5
CASSYSPGNDSPLHF	TGTGCCAGCAGTTACTCGCCAGGGAACGATTCACCCCTCCACTTT	-	TRBV6-6	few	TRBJ1-6
CASSRDYLTYNEQFF	TGTGCCAGCAGTCGGGACTACCTGACCTACAATGAGCAGTTCTTC	TRBD2	TRBV6-5	few	TRBJ2-1
CATSPRGSGGDGYTF	TGTGCCACCAGCCCGAGGGGGAGCGGGGGGGATGGCTACACCTTC	-	TRBV15	-	TRBJ1-2
CAISGRTGYGNTIYF	TGTGCCATCAGTGGACGGACGGGATATGGAAACACCATATATTTT	-	TRBV10-3	-	TRBJ1-3
CASGQGNHQGGELFF	TGTGCCAGCGGACAGGGGAATCATCAGGGCGGGGAGCTGTTTTTT	TRBD1	TRBV6-1	-	TRBJ2-2
CASSLLRENTEAFF	TGTGCCAGCAGTTTACTCAGGGAGAACACTGAAGCTTTCTTT	-	TRBV28	-	TRBJ1-1
CASGPGQYDQPQHF	TGTGCCAGCGGTCCGGGACAGTATGATCAGCCCCAGCATTTT	TRBD1	TRBV2	few	TRBJ1-5
CASSFLVTDTQYF	TGTGCCAGCAGCTTCTTAGTCACAGATACGCAGTATTTT	-	TRBV11-2	-	TRBJ2-3
CASSLSTSGSRNEQFF	TGTGCCAGCAGCTTAAGTACTAGCGGGAGTAGGAATGAGCAGTTCTTC	TRBD2	TRBV7-3	few	TRBJ2-1
CASSSVGGLLYEQYF	TGTGCCAGCAGCAGTGTGGGGGGGCTACTCTACGAGCAGTACTTC	-	TRBV7-9	-	TRBJ2-7
CASSFSGGASYEQYF	TGTGCCAGCAGCTTCTCAGGGGGCGCGTCCTACGAGCAGTACTTC	TRBD1	TRBV11-2	-	TRBJ2-7
CASSVGLAGVAYEQYF	TGTGCCAGCAGCGTAGGACTAGCGGGAGTAGCCTACGAGCAGTACTTC	TRBD2	TRBV9	-	TRBJ2-7
CAISTGQGAYEQYF	TGTGCCATCAGCACGGGACAGGGGGCATACGAGCAGTACTTC	TRBD1	TRBV10-3	-	TRBJ2-7
CASSPDSSNYGYTF	TGCGCCAGCAGCCCGGACAGTTCCAACTATGGCTACACCTTC	-	TRBV5-1	-	TRBJ1-2
CASSLVLAGTYEQYF	TGTGCCAGCAGCTTAGTATTAGCGGGAACCTACGAGCAGTACTTC	TRBD2	TRBV11-2	-	TRBJ2-7
CASSLGQGAGVTEAFF	TGTGCCAGCAGCTTAGGACAGGGGGCCGGTGTCACTGAAGCTTTCTTT	TRBD1	TRBV11-3	-	TRBJ1-1
CAARTGELTEAFF	TGTGCAGCAAGGACAGGCGAACTCACTGAAGCTTTCTTT	TRBD1	TRBV6-6	few	TRBJ1-1
CSVESFVEGRETQYF	TGCAGCGTTGAATCCTTTGTGGAGGGGCGAGAGACCCAGTACTTC	-	TRBV29-1	-	TRBJ2-5
CASSTGLAGPNEQFF	TGTGCCAGTAGTACCGGACTAGCGGGGCCAAATGAGCAGTTCTTC	TRBD2	TRBV19	once	TRBJ2-1
CASSPGTYNEQFF	TGTGCCAGCAGCCCAGGGACTTACAATGAGCAGTTCTTC	-	TRBV11-3	-	TRBJ2-1
CASSAASGQTYGYTF	TGTGCCAGCAGCGCCGCCTCGGGACAGACCTATGGCTACACCTTC	TRBD1	TRBV7-2	-	TRBJ1-2
CASSYSSMMRYEQYF	TGTGCCAGCAGTTACTCTAGCATGATGCGGTACGAGCAGTACTTC	-	TRBV6-5	-	TRBJ2-7
CATSRPGSGTGELFF	TGTGCCACCAGCAGACCAGGGTCGGGCACCGGGGAGCTGTTTTTT	-	TRBV15	-	TRBJ2-2
CASSGGSGRASEQYF	TGTGCCAGCAGTGGCGGTAGCGGGAGGGCCAGCGAGCAGTACTTC	TRBD2	TRBV2	-	TRBJ2-7
CASSLVLAGGPDTDTQYF	TGTGCCAGCAGTTTAGTCCTAGCGGGAGGGCCAGACACAGATACGCAGTATTTT	TRBD2	TRBV27	-	TRBJ2-3
CASSLDRGRIDEQFF	TGTGCCAGCAGCTTAGACAGGGGGCGCATCGATGAGCAGTTCTTC	TRBD1	TRBV11-2	-	TRBJ2-1
CASSNGQSYEQYF	TGTGCCAGCAGCAATGGACAGTCCTACGAGCAGTACTTC	-	TRBV5-4	-	TRBJ2-7
CASSYGTGGVSEAFF	TGCGCCAGCAGCTACGGGACAGGGGGCGTCTCCGAAGCTTTCTTT	TRBD1	TRBV5-1	once	TRBJ1-1
CASSLGAASYEQYF	TGCGCCAGCAGCTTGGGGGCAGCATCCTACGAGCAGTACTTC	-	TRBV5-1	-	TRBJ2-7
CASSYSDQGEIEGYTF	TGTGCCAGCAGTTACTCGGATCAGGGTGAAATTGAGGGCTACACCTTC	-	TRBV6-5	-	TRBJ1-2
CASSQVLQAFEKLFF	TGCGCCAGCAGCCAAGTTCTACAGGCCTTTGAAAAACTGTTTTTT	-	TRBV4-1	-	TRBJ1-4
CASSANRVPSYEQYF	TGTGCCAGCAGTGCTAACAGGGTTCCCTCCTACGAGCAGTACTTC	-	TRBV28	-	TRBJ2-7
CASSPSPRRDRYGYTF	TGTGCCAGCTCACCTAGTCCGCGGCGGGACAGGTATGGCTACACCTTC	TRBD1	TRBV18	-	TRBJ1-2
CASSWKLLRGGSQAYEQYF	TGCGCCAGCAGCTGGAAACTACTCAGAGGTGGTTCACAGGCCTACGAGCAGTACTTC	-	TRBV4-1	-	TRBJ2-7
CASSEGQGYFYGYTF	TGTGCCAGCAGTGAAGGGCAGGGATACTTCTATGGCTACACCTTC	-	TRBV2	-	TRBJ1-2
CATGQGPRKETQYF	TGTGCCACCGGACAGGGGCCAAGAAAAGAGACCCAGTACTTC	TRBD1	TRBV15	-	TRBJ2-5
CASSLYHGYEQYF	TGTGCCAGCAGCTTATATCACGGCTACGAGCAGTACTTC	-	TRBV7-2	-	TRBJ2-7
CASSDRGNQPQHF	TGTGCCAGCAGCGACAGGGGCAATCAGCCCCAGCATTTT	TRBD1	TRBV2	-	TRBJ1-5
CSVELAKNIQYF	TGCAGCGTTGAACTAGCCAAAAACATTCAGTACTTC	-	TRBV29-1	-	TRBJ2-4
CASSQAPAGGADEKLFF	TGTGCCAGCAGCCAAGCCCCCGCTGGGGGCGCTGATGAAAAACTGTTTTTT	-	TRBV4-2	-	TRBJ1-4
CASSESMGLVADTQYF	TGTGCCAGCAGTGAAAGCATGGGACTAGTGGCAGATACGCAGTATTTT	TRBD2	TRBV6-1	-	TRBJ2-3
CASTRGVNTEAFF	TGTGCCAGCACCCGGGGGGTGAACACTGAAGCTTTCTTT	-	TRBV6-1	-	TRBJ1-1
CASSLSFSSYNEQFF	TGTGCCAGCAGCTTATCCTTTAGCTCCTACAATGAGCAGTTCTTC	-	TRBV7-2	-	TRBJ2-1
CATSPGASSYNEQFF	TGTGCCACCAGCCCTGGGGCCAGCTCCTACAATGAGCAGTTCTTC	-	TRBV15	-	TRBJ2-1
CASSVGTGGTTNEKLFF	TGTGCCAGCAGCGTAGGGACAGGGGGCACAACTAATGAAAAACTGTTTTTT	TRBD1	TRBV9	-	TRBJ1-4